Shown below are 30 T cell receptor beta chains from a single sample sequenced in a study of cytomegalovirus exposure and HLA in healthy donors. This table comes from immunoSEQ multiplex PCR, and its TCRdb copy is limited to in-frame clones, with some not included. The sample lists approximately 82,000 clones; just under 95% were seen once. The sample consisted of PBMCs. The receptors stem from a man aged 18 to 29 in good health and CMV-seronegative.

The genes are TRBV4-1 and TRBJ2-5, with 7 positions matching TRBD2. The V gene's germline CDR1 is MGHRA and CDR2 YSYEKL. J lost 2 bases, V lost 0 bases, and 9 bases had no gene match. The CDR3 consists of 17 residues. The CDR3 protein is CASSQDSASGAQETQYF. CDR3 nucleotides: TGCGCCAGCAGCCAAGATTCGGCTAGCGGTGCTCAAGAGACCCAGTACTTC.

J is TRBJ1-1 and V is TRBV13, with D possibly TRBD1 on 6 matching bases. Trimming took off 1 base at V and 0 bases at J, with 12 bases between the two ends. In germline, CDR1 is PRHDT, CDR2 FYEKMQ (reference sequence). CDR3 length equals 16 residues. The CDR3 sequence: CASSLAIRDMNTEAFF. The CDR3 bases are TGTGCCAGCAGCTTAGCCATAAGGGACATGAACACTGAAGCTTTCTTT. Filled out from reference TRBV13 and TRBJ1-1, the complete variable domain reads AAGVIQSPRHLIKEKRETATLKCYPIPRHDTVYWYQQGPGQDPQFLISFYEKMQSDKGSIPDRFSAQQFSDYHSELNMSSLELGDSALYFCASSLAIRDMNTEAFFGQGTRLTVV.

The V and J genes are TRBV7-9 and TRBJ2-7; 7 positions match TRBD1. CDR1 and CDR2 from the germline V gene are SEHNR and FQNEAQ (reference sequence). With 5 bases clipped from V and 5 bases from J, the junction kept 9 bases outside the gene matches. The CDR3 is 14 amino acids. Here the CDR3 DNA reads TGTGCCAGCAGCAAGGACAGGACCGGCAACGAGCAGTACTTC. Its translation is CASSKDRTGNEQYF.

The CDR3 DNA reads TGCGCCAGCAGTCTCCAGGACACTGAAGCTTTCTTT. The encoded protein is CASSLQDTEAFF. The chain employs TRBV5-1 and TRBJ1-1; D is unclear. Per germline, CDR1 SGHRS and CDR2 YFSETQ. This CDR3 comprises 12 residues. V was pared by 5 bases and J by 3 bases, with 8 bases between.

The CDR3 coding sequence is TGTGCCAGCACCAGTTCTGGAAACACCATATATTTT. It translates to CASTSSGNTIYF. The chain links TRBV11-2 to TRBJ1-3; D not resolved. The V end lost 7 bases, the J end lost 1 base, and 5 bases lay between the germline ends. From germline, CDR1 is SGHAT and CDR2 FQNNGV. This CDR3 contains 12 residues.

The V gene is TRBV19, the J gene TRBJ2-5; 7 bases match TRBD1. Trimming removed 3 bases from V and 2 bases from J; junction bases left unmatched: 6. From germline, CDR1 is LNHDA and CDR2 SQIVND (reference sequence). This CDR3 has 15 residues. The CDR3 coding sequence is TGTGCCAGTAGTATTGACAGGGTCTCACAAGAGACCCAGTACTTC. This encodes CASSIDRVSQETQYF.

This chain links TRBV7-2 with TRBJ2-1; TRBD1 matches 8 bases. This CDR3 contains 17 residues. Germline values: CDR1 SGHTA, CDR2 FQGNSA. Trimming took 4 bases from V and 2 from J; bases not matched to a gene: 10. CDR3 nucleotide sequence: TGTGCCAGCAGCTCATTCCGACAGGGGAAAGCCTACAATGAGCAGTTCTTC. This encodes CASSSFRQGKAYNEQFF.

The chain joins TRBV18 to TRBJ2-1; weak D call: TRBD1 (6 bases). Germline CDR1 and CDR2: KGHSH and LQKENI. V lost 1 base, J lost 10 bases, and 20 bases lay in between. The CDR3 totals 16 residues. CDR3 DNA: TGTGCCAGCTCACCACAACCTTCGCCTTACAGGGACGAGCAGTTCTTC. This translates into CASSPQPSPYRDEQFF.

For the CDR3, the DNA is TGTGCCAGTAGTAGATTAATAAGGAGCTATGGCTACACCTTC. Residues: CASSRLIRSYGYTF. The chain combines TRBV19 with TRBJ1-2; D gene uncertain. The germline V gene has CDR1 LNHDA and CDR2 SQIVND (reference sequence). This CDR3 contains 14 residues. V lost 4 bases to trimming and J lost 4 bases, with 13 bases between them.

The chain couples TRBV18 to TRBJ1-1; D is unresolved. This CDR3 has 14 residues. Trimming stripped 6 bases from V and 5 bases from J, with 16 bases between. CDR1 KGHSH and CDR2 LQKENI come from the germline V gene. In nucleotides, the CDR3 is TGTGCCAGCTCGCGGGAAAGGGCTGGGACTGAAGCTTTCTTT. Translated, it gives CASSRERAGTEAFF.

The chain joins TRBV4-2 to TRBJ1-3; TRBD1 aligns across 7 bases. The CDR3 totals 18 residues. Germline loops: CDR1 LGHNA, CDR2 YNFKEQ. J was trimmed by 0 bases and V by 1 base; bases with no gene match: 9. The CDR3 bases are TGTGCCAGCAGCCAAGGGGGGACAGTCCGAAGCTCTGGAAACACCATATATTTT. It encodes CASSQGGTVRSSGNTIYF.

CDR3 amino acids: CASTQRVGRLSRYTF. The CDR3 region has the DNA TGTGCCAGCACCCAACGGGTGGGGCGGCTAAGTCGCTACACCTTC. This chain uses TRBV27 with TRBJ1-2; weak D call: TRBD1 (5 bases). CDR1 is MNHEY and CDR2 is SMNVEV in the germline V gene (reference sequence). The CDR3 has 15 amino acids. V was clipped by 7 bases and J by 9 bases, with 24 bases between them.

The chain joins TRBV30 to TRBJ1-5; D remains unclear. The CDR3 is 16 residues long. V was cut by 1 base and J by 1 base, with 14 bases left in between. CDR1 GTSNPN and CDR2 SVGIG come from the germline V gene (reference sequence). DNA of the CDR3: TGTGCCTGGAGTGCAACAGCACCTGGGAGCAATCAGCCCCAGCATTTT. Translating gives CAWSATAPGSNQPQHF.

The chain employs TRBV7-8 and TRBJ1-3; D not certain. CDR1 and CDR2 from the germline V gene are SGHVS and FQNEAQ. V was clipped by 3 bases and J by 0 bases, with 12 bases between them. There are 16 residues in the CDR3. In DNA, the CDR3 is TGTGCCAGCAGCTTCAATAGGAGGAGCTCTGGAAACACCATATATTTT. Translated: CASSFNRRSSGNTIYF.

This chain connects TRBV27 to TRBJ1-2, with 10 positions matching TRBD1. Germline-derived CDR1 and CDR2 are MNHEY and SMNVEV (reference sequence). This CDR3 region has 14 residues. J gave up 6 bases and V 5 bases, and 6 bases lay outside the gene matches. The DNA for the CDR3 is TGTGCCAGCAGTCCGTTGGGACAGGGGAATGGCTACACCTTC. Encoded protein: CASSPLGQGNGYTF.

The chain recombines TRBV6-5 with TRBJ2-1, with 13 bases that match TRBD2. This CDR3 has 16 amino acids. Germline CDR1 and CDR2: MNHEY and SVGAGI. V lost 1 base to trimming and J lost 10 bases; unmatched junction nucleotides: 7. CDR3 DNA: TGTGCCAGCAGTTACTTACTAGCGGGGGGGCTCGGAGAGCAGTTCTTC. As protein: CASSYLLAGGLGEQFF.

The CDR3 sequence is CASSNPPDKTYEQYF. CDR3 DNA: TGTGCCAGCAGTAACCCTCCGGACAAGACCTACGAGCAGTACTTC. The chain carries TRBV6-1 and TRBJ2-7; D might be TRBD1 (5 bases). The CDR3 loop spans 15 amino acids. Germline values: CDR1 MNHNS, CDR2 SASEGT. Between the trimmed V and J ends, which lost 5 bases and 2 bases, there was a span of 16 bases.

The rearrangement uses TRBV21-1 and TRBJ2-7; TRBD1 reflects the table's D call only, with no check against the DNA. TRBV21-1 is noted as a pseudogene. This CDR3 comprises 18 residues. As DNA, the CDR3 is TGTGCCAGCAGCCCTATCCGGACAGCCGAACATTTAACCTACGAGCAGTACTTC. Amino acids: CASSPIRTAEHLTYEQYF.

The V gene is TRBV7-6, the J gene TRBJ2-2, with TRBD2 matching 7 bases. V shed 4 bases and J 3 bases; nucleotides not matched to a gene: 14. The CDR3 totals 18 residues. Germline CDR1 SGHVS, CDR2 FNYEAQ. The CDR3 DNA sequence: TGTGCCAGCAGCTCCGGGGAGGGTATGTTCATGGACACCGGGGAGCTGTTTTTT. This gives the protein CASSSGEGMFMDTGELFF.

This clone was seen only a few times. For the CDR3, the DNA is TGTGCCAGCAGACTAGGGCCAGCGGGAGGTTTCGAGCAGTACTTC. This encodes CASRLGPAGGFEQYF. V gene TRBV11-2 combines with J gene TRBJ2-7; the match to TRBD2 covers 9 bases. V was pared by 6 bases and J by 6 bases, with 12 bases of the junction left unmatched. The germline CDR1 and CDR2 sequences are SGHAT and FQNNGV. The CDR3 sequence is 15 residues long.

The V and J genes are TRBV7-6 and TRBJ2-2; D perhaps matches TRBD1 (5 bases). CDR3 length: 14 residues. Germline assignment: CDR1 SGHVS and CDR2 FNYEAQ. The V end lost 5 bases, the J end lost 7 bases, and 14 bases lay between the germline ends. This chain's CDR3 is CASSNNRRVGELFF. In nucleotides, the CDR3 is TGTGCCAGCAGCAACAACCGCAGGGTCGGGGAGCTGTTTTTT. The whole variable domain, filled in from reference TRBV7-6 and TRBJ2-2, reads GAGVSQSPRYKVTKRGQDVALRCDPISGHVSLYWYRQALGQGPEFLTYFNYEAQQDKSGLPNDRFSAERPEGSISTLTIQRTEQRDSAMYRCASSNNRRVGELFFGEGSRLTVL.

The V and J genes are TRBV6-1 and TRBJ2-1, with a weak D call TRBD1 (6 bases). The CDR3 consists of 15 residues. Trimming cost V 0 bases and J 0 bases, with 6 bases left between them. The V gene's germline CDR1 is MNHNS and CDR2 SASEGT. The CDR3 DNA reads TGTGCCAGCAGTGAAGCAGGGGGCTCCTACAATGAGCAGTTCTTC. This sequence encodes CASSEAGGSYNEQFF.

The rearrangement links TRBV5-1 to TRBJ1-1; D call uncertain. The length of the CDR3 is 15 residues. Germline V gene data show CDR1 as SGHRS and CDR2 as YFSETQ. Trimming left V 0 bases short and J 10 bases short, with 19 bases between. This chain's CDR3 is CASSLAVLGSRGAFF. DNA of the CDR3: TGCGCCAGCAGCTTGGCCGTTTTGGGGAGCCGAGGAGCTTTCTTT.

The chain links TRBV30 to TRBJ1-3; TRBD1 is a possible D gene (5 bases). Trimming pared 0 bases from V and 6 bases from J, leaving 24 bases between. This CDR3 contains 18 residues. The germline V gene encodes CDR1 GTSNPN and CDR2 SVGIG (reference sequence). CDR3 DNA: TGTGCCTGGAGTGTACGTGGGCAGGGCATTAAGAGTGAAAACACCATATATTTT. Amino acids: CAWSVRGQGIKSENTIYF.

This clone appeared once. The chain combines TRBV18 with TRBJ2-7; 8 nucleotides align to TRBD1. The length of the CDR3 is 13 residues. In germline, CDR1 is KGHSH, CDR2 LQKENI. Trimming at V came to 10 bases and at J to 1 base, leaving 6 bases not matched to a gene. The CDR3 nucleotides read TGTGCCACCTATGGACAGGGATCCTACGAGCAGTACTTC. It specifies CATYGQGSYEQYF.

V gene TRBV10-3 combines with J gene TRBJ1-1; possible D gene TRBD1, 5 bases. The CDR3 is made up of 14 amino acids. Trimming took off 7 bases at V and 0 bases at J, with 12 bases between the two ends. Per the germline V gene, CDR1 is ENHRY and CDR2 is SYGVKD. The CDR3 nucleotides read TGTGCCATCAAGGGGTACCCCATGAACACTGAAGCTTTCTTT. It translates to CAIKGYPMNTEAFF.

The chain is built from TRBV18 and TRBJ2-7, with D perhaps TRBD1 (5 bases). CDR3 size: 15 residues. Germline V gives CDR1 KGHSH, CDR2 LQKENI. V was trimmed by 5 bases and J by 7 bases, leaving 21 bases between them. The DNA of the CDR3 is TGTGCCAGCTCAGTACAGGTCCTCGAGATTGGAGAGCAGTACTTC. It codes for CASSVQVLEIGEQYF.

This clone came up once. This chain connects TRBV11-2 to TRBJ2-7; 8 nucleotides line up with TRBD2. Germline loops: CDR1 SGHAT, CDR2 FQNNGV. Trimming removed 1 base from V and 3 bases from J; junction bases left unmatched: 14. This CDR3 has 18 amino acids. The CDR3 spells CASSLGILKRTSRYEQYF. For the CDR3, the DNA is TGTGCCAGCAGCTTAGGCATTCTTAAAAGGACTAGCCGCTACGAGCAGTACTTC.

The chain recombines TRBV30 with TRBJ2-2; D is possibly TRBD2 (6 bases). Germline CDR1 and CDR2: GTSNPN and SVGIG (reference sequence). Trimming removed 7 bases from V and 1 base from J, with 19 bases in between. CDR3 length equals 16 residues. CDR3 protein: CALEEASALNTGELFF. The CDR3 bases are TGTGCCTTAGAAGAGGCTAGCGCCCTGAACACCGGGGAGCTGTTTTTT.

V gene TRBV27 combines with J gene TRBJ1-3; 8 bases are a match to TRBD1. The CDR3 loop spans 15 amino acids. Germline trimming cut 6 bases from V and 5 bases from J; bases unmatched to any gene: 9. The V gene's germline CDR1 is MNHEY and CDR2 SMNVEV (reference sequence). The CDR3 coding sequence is TGTGCCAGCAGGGAAGGACAGGGTGTTCGAAACACCATATATTTT. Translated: CASREGQGVRNTIYF.